This TCR beta chain originates from a study of T cells in Graves' hyperthyroidism and ophthalmopathy. Study background: At initial diagnosis, before any treatment had begun, peripheral blood was obtained. Study observations and caveats: Expanded thyroid clonotypes (above 0.001) were mostly also found in blood.

Amplification of TCR beta CDR3 regions used RNA as the template. The HTBI primer set served for first-round RT-PCR of the TCR CDR3. TCRdb reprocessed the multiplex PCR reads with MiXCR, giving one entry per CDR3 protein. In the table there are roughly 640,000 distinct CDR3 sequences, roughly 15% of which are singletons. This clonotype was observed at least ten times. Its specificity is unknown. The CDR3 extends over 13 amino acids. Trimming cost V 5 bases and J 1 base, with 8 bases left between them. Germline V gene data show CDR1 as SEHNR and CDR2 as FQNEAQ (reference sequence). This TCR was sampled from a woman aged 40 to 50 with Graves' ophthalmopathy. The sequencing input was blood. The chain uses TRBV7-9 and TRBJ2-5; no definite D call. CDR3 coding DNA: TGTGCCAGCAGCGCCTCCAGCCAAGAGACCCAGTACTTC. Its translation: CASSASSQETQYF. The full variable domain, with the rest looked up from reference TRBV7-9 and TRBJ2-5, is DTGVSQNPRHKITKRGQNVTFRCDPISEHNRLYWYRQTLGQGPEFLTYFQNEAQLEKSRLLSDRFSAERPKGSFSTLEIQRTEQGDSAMYLCASSASSQETQYFGPGTRLLVL.